This TCR beta chain stems from a study of T cell changes during pregnancy in multiple sclerosis. Notes on this clone: The same CDR3 can be traced to other DNA sequences in this sample.

In germline, CDR1 is SEHNR, CDR2 FQNEAQ (reference sequence). CDR3 length: 12 amino acids. Trimming removed 5 bases at V and 0 bases at J, with 4 bases between. Produced via immunoSEQ multiplex PCR; TCRdb's table is partial and in-frame only. Of 70,000 to 100,000 clones in the sample, about 93% are singletons; the top ten hold about 3.9%. The rearrangement uses TRBV7-9 and TRBJ1-1, with D unresolved. This TCR derives from a female donor with multiple sclerosis, enrolled in a pregnancy study. The sample in question was peripheral blood, obtained in the first trimester of pregnancy. The CDR3 DNA sequence: TGTGCCAGCAGCCTTATGAACACTGAAGCTTTCTTT. Residues: CASSLMNTEAFF.